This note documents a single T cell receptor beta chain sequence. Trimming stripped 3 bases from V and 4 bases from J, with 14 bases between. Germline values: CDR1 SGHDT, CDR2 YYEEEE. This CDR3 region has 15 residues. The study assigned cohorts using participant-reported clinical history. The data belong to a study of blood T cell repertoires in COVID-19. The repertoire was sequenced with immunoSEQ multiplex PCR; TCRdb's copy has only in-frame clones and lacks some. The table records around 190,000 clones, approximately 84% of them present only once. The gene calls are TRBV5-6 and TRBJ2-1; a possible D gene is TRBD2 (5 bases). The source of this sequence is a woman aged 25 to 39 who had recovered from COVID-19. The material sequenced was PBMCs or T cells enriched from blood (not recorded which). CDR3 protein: CASSSIQRRYNEQFF. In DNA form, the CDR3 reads TGTGCCAGCAGCTCGATCCAGCGGAGATACAATGAGCAGTTCTTC.